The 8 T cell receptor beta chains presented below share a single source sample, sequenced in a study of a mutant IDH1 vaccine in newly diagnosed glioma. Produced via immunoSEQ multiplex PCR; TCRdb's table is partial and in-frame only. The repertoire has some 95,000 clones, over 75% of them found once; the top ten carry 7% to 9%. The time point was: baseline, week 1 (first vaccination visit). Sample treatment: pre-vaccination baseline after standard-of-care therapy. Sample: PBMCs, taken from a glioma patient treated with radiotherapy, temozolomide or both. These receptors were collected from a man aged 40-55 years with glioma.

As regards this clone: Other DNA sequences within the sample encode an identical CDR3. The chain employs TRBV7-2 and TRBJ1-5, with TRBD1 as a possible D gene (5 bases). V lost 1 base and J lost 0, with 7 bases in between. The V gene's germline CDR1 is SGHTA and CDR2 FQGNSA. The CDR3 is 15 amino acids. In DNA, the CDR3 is TGTGCCAGCAGCTTAGGAGGGGTTAGCAATCAGCCCCAGCATTTT. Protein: CASSLGGVSNQPQHF.

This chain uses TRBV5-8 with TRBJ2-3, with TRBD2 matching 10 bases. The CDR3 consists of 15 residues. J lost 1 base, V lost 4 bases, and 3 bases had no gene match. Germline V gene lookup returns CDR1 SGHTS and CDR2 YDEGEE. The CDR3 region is CASSPGLARTDTQYF. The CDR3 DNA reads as TGTGCCAGCAGCCCGGGACTAGCGCGCACAGATACGCAGTATTTT.

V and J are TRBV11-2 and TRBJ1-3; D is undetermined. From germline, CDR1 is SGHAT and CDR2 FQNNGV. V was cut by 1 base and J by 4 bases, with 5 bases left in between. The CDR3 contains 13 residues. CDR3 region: CASSLVPGNTIYF. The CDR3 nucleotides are TGTGCCAGCAGCTTAGTTCCCGGAAACACCATATATTTT.

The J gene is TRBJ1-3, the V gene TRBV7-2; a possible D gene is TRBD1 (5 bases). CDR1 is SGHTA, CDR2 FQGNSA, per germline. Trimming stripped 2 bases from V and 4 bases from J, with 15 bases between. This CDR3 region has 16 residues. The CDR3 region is CASSLILGAFGNTIYF. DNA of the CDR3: TGTGCCAGCAGCTTAATTCTCGGGGCTTTCGGAAACACCATATATTTT. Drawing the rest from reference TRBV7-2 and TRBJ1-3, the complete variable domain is GAGVSQSPSNKVTEKGKDVELRCDPISGHTALYWYRQSLGQGLEFLIYFQGNSAPDKSGLPSDRFSAERTGGSVSTLTIQRTQQEDSAVYLCASSLILGAFGNTIYFGEGSWLTVV.

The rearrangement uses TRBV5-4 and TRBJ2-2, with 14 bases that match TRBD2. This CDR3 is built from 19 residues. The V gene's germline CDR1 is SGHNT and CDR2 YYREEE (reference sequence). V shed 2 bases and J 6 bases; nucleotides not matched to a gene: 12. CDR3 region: CASSLPGLAGDRAAGELFF. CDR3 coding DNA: TGTGCCAGCAGCTTACCGGGACTAGCGGGAGACCGGGCCGCCGGGGAGCTGTTTTTT.

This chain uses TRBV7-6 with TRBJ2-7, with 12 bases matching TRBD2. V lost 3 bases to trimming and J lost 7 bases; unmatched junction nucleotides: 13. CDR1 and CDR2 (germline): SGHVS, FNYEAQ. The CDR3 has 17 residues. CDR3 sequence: CASSFARLAGAQPEQYF. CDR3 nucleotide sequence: TGTGCCAGCAGCTTTGCAAGACTAGCGGGAGCGCAACCGGAGCAGTACTTC.

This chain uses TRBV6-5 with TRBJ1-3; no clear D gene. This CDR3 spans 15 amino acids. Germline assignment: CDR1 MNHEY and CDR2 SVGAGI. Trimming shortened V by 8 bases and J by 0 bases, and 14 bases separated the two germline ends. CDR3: CASGSDNLSGNTIYF. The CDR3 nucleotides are TGTGCCAGCGGCTCCGACAACCTCTCTGGAAACACCATATATTTT.

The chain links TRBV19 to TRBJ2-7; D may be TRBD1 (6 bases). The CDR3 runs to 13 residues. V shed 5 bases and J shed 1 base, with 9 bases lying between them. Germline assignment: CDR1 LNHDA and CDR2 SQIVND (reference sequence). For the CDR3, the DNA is TGTGCCAGTAGTCTGGACAGTTCCTACGAGCAGTACTTC. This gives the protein CASSLDSSYEQYF.